This note documents a single T cell receptor beta chain sequence. Original data processing: Reference gene primer amplification gave estimated nucleated cell counts. Some clones are missing from TCRdb's copy, which holds only in-frame ones; the method was immunoSEQ multiplex PCR. V, J and clone size reflect that table, while D and trimming were determined from the DNA. The sample shows roughly 250,000 clones, roughly 91% of them seen only once. This sample is drawn from a study of blood T cell repertoires in COVID-19. For the study at large: Samples came from the United States, Italy and Spain, spanning acute and convalescent COVID-19. Sources were T cells, B-cell-depleted T cells, or PBMCs; the material itself was cDNA or gDNA.

This CDR3 region has 14 residues. CDR1 is LNHDA, CDR2 SQIVND, per germline (reference sequence). V shed 6 bases and J 7 bases; nucleotides not matched to a gene: 8. J is TRBJ1-5 and V is TRBV19; the match to TRBD1 covers 8 bases. The TCR originated in a man aged 25 to 40 with COVID-19, enrolled during active disease. Source material: peripheral blood. The CDR3 DNA reads TGTGCCAGTAGCCCCGGACAGGGCCACCAGCCCCAGCATTTT. Translation gives CASSPGQGHQPQHF.